The clone carrying this TCR beta chain has at least ten counts. Its antigen is not known. This sample is part of a study of T cells in Graves' hyperthyroidism and ophthalmopathy. V was trimmed by 3 bases and J by 4 bases, leaving 7 bases between them. CDR3 length: 13 residues. Stability of Graves' hyperthyroidism was defined as absent ophthalmopathy progression within 18 months. RNA transcripts served as the template for amplifying TCR beta CDR3 regions. Carried out on the TCR CDR3, a first-round RT-PCR used the HTBI primer set. MiXCR, run by TCRdb on the multiplex PCR reads, gives a single entry per CDR3 protein. The table lists 550,000 to 650,000 distinct CDR3 sequences, 12% to 15% of them singletons. Regarding the study as a whole: Most thyroid clonotypes that were expanded above 0.001 also turned up in blood.

The receptor was isolated from a woman aged 40 to 49 with Graves' hyperthyroidism. The V gene is TRBV12-3 or TRBV12-4, the J gene TRBJ1-3; D remains unclear. The sequencing sample was made of blood. In nucleotides, the CDR3 is TGTGCCAGCAGTTTCGGGCAGGGAAACACCATATATTTT. Translating gives CASSFGQGNTIYF.